Reported below is one T cell receptor beta chain. Its cognate antigen is unknown. This CDR3 is 13 amino acids long. The V and J ends lost 6 bases and 5 bases, in that order; junction bases with no gene match: 5. The data belong to a study of T cell repertoires in cytomegalovirus infection. From the reads, TCRdb called clonotypes with MiXCR, one entry per CDR3 protein. The sample records approximately 130,000 distinct CDR3 sequences, roughly a quarter being singletons. V and J are TRBV12-3 or TRBV12-4 and TRBJ1-1; 8 bases match TRBD1. The clonotype originates from a human donor in good health (CMV status not recorded). Some clones in this sample may be carry-over from other donors' samples. Sequencing was performed on PBMCs, sequenced either directly or after in vitro stimulation (not recorded which). The CDR3 here is CASRGQGRTEAFF. In DNA form, the CDR3 reads TGTGCCAGCAGAGGACAGGGTCGGACTGAAGCTTTCTTT.